This T cell receptor (beta chain) was captured by sequencing in a study of blood T cells in healthy people across ages. The study's findings and limits: The study found more naive CD4+ cells and higher diversity in long-lived than aged donors.

Germline lookup yields CDR1 SGHTA and CDR2 FQGTGA. The CDR3 has 15 amino acids. Trimming cost V 5 bases and J 1 base; bases outside gene matches: 5. A sample-barcoded 5' primer and a J-beta primer mix were used in a second PCR of about 7 to 11 cycles. TCRdb re-called the 5' RACE reads with MiXCR, one entry per CDR3 protein. The repertoire holds 450,000 to 700,000 distinct CDR3 sequences, with 25% to 30% as singletons. With regard to this clonotype: Its antigen is not known.

The source material was blood. The clonotype comes from a woman aged 70-85 years in good health. The J gene is TRBJ2-1, the V gene TRBV7-3; 7 bases match TRBD1. As DNA, the CDR3 is TGTGCCAGCAGCCTCCACAGGGGATCCTACAATGAGCAGTTCTTC. It specifies CASSLHRGSYNEQFF.